What follows are 8 T cell receptor beta chains derived from one specimen sequenced in a study of CD4 T cells in relation to SARS-CoV-2 and coronaviruses. The method was immunoSEQ multiplex PCR; TCRdb's version includes in-frame clones alone and lacks a portion of them. The sample has about 55,000 clones, about nine tenths seen once. Unexposed donor CD4+ T cells date from 2011-2018, before the COVID-19 pandemic. Sequencing was done on a sample of memory CD4+ T cells from PBMCs. Every receptor here comes from a human donor in good health.

The chain employs TRBV14 and TRBJ2-1, with a possible D match to TRBD2 (5 bases). Germline CDR1 reads SGHDN; CDR2 reads FVKESK. The length of the CDR3 is 15 residues. V lost 1 base and J 4 bases, leaving 11 bases between the germline ends. The CDR3 here is CASSQGRSGYNEQFF. The CDR3 coding sequence is TGTGCCAGCAGCCAAGGTCGGTCGGGATACAATGAGCAGTTCTTC. The variable domain in full, with the rest retrieved from reference TRBV14 and TRBJ2-1, is EAGVTQFPSHSVIEKGQTVTLRCDPISGHDNLYWYRRVMGKEIKFLLHFVKESKQDESGMPNNRFLAERTGGTYSTLKVQPAELEDSGVYFCASSQGRSGYNEQFFGPGTRLTVL.

V gene TRBV19 combines with J gene TRBJ2-6; 8 bases are shared with TRBD2. Germline V CDR1 and CDR2: LNHDA, SQIVND (reference sequence). V shed 9 bases and J 2 bases; nucleotides not matched to a gene: 6. The CDR3 extends over 15 amino acids. CDR3 DNA: TGTGCCAGCAACCGGGGGGGAGCTGGGGCCAACGTCCTGACTTTC. This encodes CASNRGGAGANVLTF.

The chain carries TRBV7-9 and TRBJ1-3; D not certain. CDR1 is SEHNR, CDR2 FQNEAQ, per germline (reference sequence). The CDR3 spans 14 residues. V dropped 1 base and J dropped 2 bases, with 6 bases sitting between them. CDR3 DNA: TGTGCCAGCAGCTTAGGATTCGCTGGAAACACCATATATTTT. Protein: CASSLGFAGNTIYF.

J is TRBJ2-4 and V is TRBV6-5; D remains ambiguous. The CDR3 extends over 15 amino acids. The germline V and J ends were trimmed by 8 bases and 8 bases, with 22 bases remaining between them. Germline V CDR1 and CDR2: MNHEY, SVGAGI. CDR3: CASGTLGWGRDIQYF. Here the CDR3 DNA reads TGTGCCAGCGGAACCCTCGGATGGGGTCGGGACATTCAGTACTTC.

The rearrangement uses TRBV19 and TRBJ1-1; 8 bases line up with TRBD1. Germline-derived CDR1 and CDR2 are LNHDA and SQIVND (reference sequence). CDR3 length: 15 residues. V trimming: 4 bases; J trimming: 5 bases; junction bases outside the gene matches: 9. Here the CDR3 reads CASSNPTGGGTEAFF. In DNA form, the CDR3 reads TGTGCCAGTAGTAACCCAACAGGGGGTGGTACTGAAGCTTTCTTT. Complete variable domain (other parts from reference TRBV19 and TRBJ1-1): DGGITQSPKYLFRKEGQNVTLSCEQNLNHDAMYWYRQDPGQGLRLIYYSQIVNDFQKGDIAEGYSVSREKKESFPLTVTSAQKNPTAFYLCASSNPTGGGTEAFFGQGTRLTVV.

This chain's CDR3 is CASSESQGGFSTDTQYF. The CDR3 DNA reads as TGTGCCAGCAGTGAATCACAGGGTGGGTTTAGCACAGATACGCAGTATTTT. V usage is TRBV25-1 and J usage is TRBJ2-3; D is possibly TRBD1 (6 bases). V shed 1 base and J shed 0 bases, with 14 bases lying between them. The CDR3 is made up of 17 amino acids. Germline assignment: CDR1 MGHDK and CDR2 SYGVNS.

The chain links TRBV3-1 (or the pseudogene TRBV3-2) to TRBJ1-4; D is possibly TRBD1 (6 bases). V gave up 5 bases and J gave up 11 bases, with 12 bases separating them. Looked up from germline, CDR1 is LGHDT and CDR2 is YNNKEL (reference sequence). The CDR3 is 12 residues long. CDR3 DNA: TGTGCCAGCAGCGAACGAAGGGGGAAACTGTTTTTT. Its translation: CASSERRGKLFF.

The chain combines TRBV3-1 (or the pseudogene TRBV3-2) with TRBJ2-1; no clear D. This CDR3 region has 16 residues. Trimming took off 4 bases at V and 8 bases at J, with 21 bases between the two ends. From germline, CDR1 is LGHDT and CDR2 YNNKEL (reference sequence). CDR3 DNA: TGTGCCAGCAGCCTATCCGGGCTAAAAAAGTCGTATGAGCAGTTCTTC. Translating it yields CASSLSGLKKSYEQFF.